The clone carrying this TCR beta chain appeared once. No antigen is known for it. CDR3 length: 13 amino acids. V lost 3 bases, J lost 4 bases, and 9 bases lay in between. CDR1 SEHNR and CDR2 FQNEAQ come from the germline V gene (reference sequence). Using constant-segment primers, 5'RACE produced TCR alpha and TCR beta cDNA libraries carrying sample barcodes and UMIs. One entry per CDR3 protein results from TCRdb running MiXCR on the 5' RACE reads. Among 470,000 or so distinct CDR3 sequences, about 20% were seen once, and the ten largest hold roughly 21%. This sample stems from a study of T-cell memory formation after mild COVID-19. Study-level background: Across donors, TCR clusters were largely donor specific.

Study findings and constraints: Clones that contracted from day 15 to 85 were balanced CD4/CD8, while later expanders leaned CD4+. SARS-CoV-2 specificity was not confirmed for second-wave clones peaking on day 37.

The chain is built from TRBV7-9 and TRBJ1-2; D perhaps matches TRBD1 (5 bases). Material for sequencing was PBMCs or a T cell subset sorted from them (not recorded which). The source is a man aged 18 to 30 who had mild COVID-19 (a few samples of this study predate the infection). Cell type and time point are not known. The DNA for the CDR3 is TGTGCCAGCAGCTTCGAGACAGTCTATGGCTACACCTTC. This encodes CASSFETVYGYTF.